This is a list of T cell receptor beta chains from one sample in a study of response to subunit inactivated influenza vaccine. TCRdb passed the RT-PCR reads through MiXCR, listing each CDR3 protein once. The repertoire holds about 540,000 distinct CDR3 sequences, about 15% seen once, with around 10% in the top ten. Sequenced here: PBMCs from blood, sampled roughly 13 days after vaccination. Receptor source: a man aged 50-59 years who received an inactivated influenza vaccine. CDR3s include the opening cysteine and the closing phenylalanine or tryptophan. Fields, in order: D gene, J gene, V gene, CDR3 length, clone size, CDR3 protein, CDR3 DNA. The D gene is left open where the match is weak. Only part of the rows carry a size: once, few, many, or a class if the clone is expanded.

NA	TRBJ2-3	TRBV29-1	15	many	CSVEDLGPTGDTQYF	TGCAGCGTTGAAGACTTGGGCCCCACGGGGGATACGCAGTATTTT
NA	TRBJ1-2	TRBV29-1	14	NA	CSVEKGGMVYGYTF	TGCAGCGTTGAAAAGGGGGGTATGGTCTATGGCTACACCTTC
NA	TRBJ1-1	TRBV11-2	14	NA	CASSAPIWGSEAFF	TGTGCCAGCAGCGCCCCAATCTGGGGTTCTGAAGCTTTCTTT
NA	TRBJ2-7	TRBV7-9	13	few	CASSVPGPYEQYF	TGTGCCAGCAGCGTCCCTGGGCCCTACGAGCAGTACTTC
TRBD2	TRBJ2-5	TRBV5-1	16	many	CASSSRTSGVVETQYF	TGCGCCAGCAGCTCCCGGACTAGCGGGGTGGTGGAGACCCAGTACTTC
NA	TRBJ2-1	TRBV4-3	16	many	CASSQDEGSSYNEQFF	TGCGCCAGCAGCCAAGATGAGGGAAGCTCCTACAATGAGCAGTTCTTC
TRBD1	TRBJ2-1	TRBV7-9	14	few	CASSLQGVGDEQFF	TGTGCCAGCAGCTTGCAGGGGGTTGGAGATGAGCAGTTCTTC
TRBD1	TRBJ2-1	TRBV7-9	14	many	CASSLGTGNNEQFF	TGTGCCAGCAGCTTGGGGACAGGAAACAATGAGCAGTTCTTC
TRBD1	TRBJ2-7	TRBV6-5	14	NA	CASSSGTVYYEQYF	TGTGCCAGCAGTTCCGGGACAGTTTACTACGAGCAGTACTTC
NA	TRBJ2-5	TRBV27	16	NA	CASSLLTSQGPKTQYF	TGTGCCAGCAGTTTATTGACTAGTCAGGGGCCTAAGACCCAGTACTTC
TRBD1	TRBJ2-1	TRBV2	13	NA	CASSPTGDNEQFF	TGTGCCAGCAGTCCGACAGGGGACAATGAGCAGTTCTTC
NA	TRBJ2-7	TRBV7-2	15	few	CASRIDRSYSYEQYF	TGTGCCAGCAGAATCGACAGGTCCTACTCCTACGAGCAGTACTTC
NA	TRBJ2-3	TRBV12-3/TRBV12-4	16	NA	CASSSLGRTSTDTQYF	TGTGCCAGCAGTTCACTGGGGCGGACTAGCACAGATACGCAGTATTTT
NA	TRBJ1-2	TRBV20-1	12	NA	CSARDTEYGYTF	TGCAGTGCTAGAGATACGGAATATGGCTACACCTTC
NA	TRBJ2-6	TRBV28	16	few	CASSLLVISGANVLTF	TGTGCCAGCAGTTTATTGGTTATCTCTGGGGCCAACGTCCTGACTTTC
TRBD1	TRBJ2-3	TRBV5-5	17	NA	CASSSSWGGQGEVAQYF	TGTGCCAGCAGCTCCTCTTGGGGGGGACAGGGGGAGGTGGCGCAGTATTTT
TRBD1	TRBJ1-2	TRBV7-2	15	NA	CASSSKGASNYGYTF	TGTGCCAGCAGCTCCAAGGGGGCGAGTAACTATGGCTACACCTTC
NA	TRBJ1-1	TRBV20-1	15	NA	CSARDGYKTNTEAFF	TGCAGTGCTAGAGATGGGTATAAGACGAACACTGAAGCTTTCTTT
NA	TRBJ2-2	TRBV29-1	13	few	CSVAGVFTGELFF	TGCAGCGTTGCAGGGGTCTTCACCGGGGAGCTGTTTTTT
NA	TRBJ2-1	TRBV21-1	14	NA	CATPTSGSSNEQFF	TGTGCCACCCCGACTAGCGGGAGCAGCAATGAGCAGTTCTTC
NA	TRBJ2-1	TRBV29-1	13	few	CSVGAGRYNEQFF	TGCAGCGTTGGGGCAGGGAGGTACAATGAGCAGTTCTTC
NA	TRBJ1-2	TRBV19	15	once	CASSIDAPTGFGYTF	TGTGCCAGTAGTATAGATGCACCGACAGGATTTGGCTACACCTTC
NA	TRBJ2-3	TRBV9	15	NA	CASSVRTESTDTQYF	TGTGCCAGCAGCGTTCGTACTGAATCCACAGATACGCAGTATTTT
NA	TRBJ1-1	TRBV20-1	10	many	CSVRTVEAFF	TGCAGTGTTAGGACGGTTGAAGCTTTCTTT
TRBD1	TRBJ2-7	TRBV5-1	15	few	CASSFFGDSSYEQYF	TGCGCCAGCAGCTTTTTTGGGGACAGCTCCTACGAGCAGTACTTC
NA	TRBJ1-5	TRBV5-1	13	few	CASSLGIGEYKHF	TGCGCCAGCAGCTTGGGAATAGGGGAGTACAAGCATTTT
TRBD1	TRBJ2-7	TRBV5-1	13	NA	CASSTGQGATQYF	TGCGCCAGCAGCACGGGACAGGGGGCTACGCAGTACTTC
NA	TRBJ1-5	TRBV4-3	15	NA	CASSQDSRRKKPQHF	TGCGCCAGCAGCCAAGATAGTAGGAGGAAAAAGCCCCAGCATTTT
TRBD2	TRBJ2-3	TRBV20-1	15	NA	CSARETSGLGDTQYF	TGCAGTGCTAGAGAAACTAGCGGGCTAGGGGATACGCAGTATTTT
NA	TRBJ1-6	TRBV5-1	15	NA	CASSLEGKDNSPLHF	TGCGCCAGCAGCTTGGAAGGAAAGGATAATTCACCCCTCCACTTT
NA	TRBJ1-5	TRBV7-6	15	NA	CASSLEAGSGQPQHF	TGTGCCAGCAGCTTAGAGGCAGGGTCGGGTCAGCCCCAGCATTTT
TRBD2	TRBJ2-7	TRBV20-1	12	NA	CSARGGTNEQYF	TGCAGTGCTAGGGGCGGGACTAACGAGCAGTACTTC
NA	TRBJ1-5	TRBV3-1	13	NA	CASSQGGVQPQHF	TGTGCCAGCAGCCAAGGGGGTGTACAGCCCCAGCATTTT
NA	TRBJ2-4	TRBV5-6	15	many	CASSLWERRGNIQYF	TGTGCCAGCAGCTTGTGGGAGCGCCGAGGGAACATTCAGTACTTC
TRBD2	TRBJ2-7	TRBV10-3	14	few	CASQNGLAGTEQYF	TGTGCCAGTCAGAACGGACTAGCGGGAACCGAGCAGTACTTC
NA	TRBJ2-3	TRBV7-9	12	NA	CATRGTADTQYF	TGTGCCACCAGGGGTACTGCAGATACGCAGTATTTT
NA	TRBJ1-6	TRBV11-1	19	few	CASTSTSFPVTAINSPLHF	TGTGCCAGCACCTCCACGAGCTTCCCTGTGACAGCAATCAATTCACCCCTCCACTTT
NA	TRBJ2-1	TRBV5-1	14	many	CASSSGTPLNEQFF	TGCGCCAGCAGCTCCGGGACTCCCCTCAATGAGCAGTTCTTC
NA	TRBJ2-1	TRBV7-9	15	few	CASTGTADSYNEQFF	TGTGCCAGCACCGGAACAGCGGATTCCTACAATGAGCAGTTCTTC
TRBD1	TRBJ2-5	TRBV12-3/TRBV12-4	16	few	CASSSSGPGQGETQYF	TGTGCCAGCAGCTCGTCGGGTCCCGGACAGGGGGAGACCCAGTACTTC
NA	TRBJ2-7	TRBV24-1	21	NA	CATSDLDERMMGEGGTDEQYF	TGTGCCACCAGTGATTTGGACGAGCGGATGATGGGCGAAGGAGGGACGGACGAGCAGTACTTC
NA	TRBJ1-1	TRBV5-1	17	many	CASSLLVQGRMNTEAFF	TGCGCCAGCAGCTTGTTGGTCCAGGGGAGAATGAACACTGAAGCTTTCTTT
NA	TRBJ1-1	TRBV7-9	13	few	CASSLGFYTEAFF	TGTGCCAGCAGCTTAGGTTTTTACACTGAAGCTTTCTTT
NA	TRBJ2-1	TRBV5-4	15	NA	CASSLYSGFYNEQFF	TGTGCCAGCAGCTTGTACAGCGGGTTCTACAATGAGCAGTTCTTC
TRBD1	TRBJ1-1	TRBV28	19	few	CASSLWGALWGQSYTEAFF	TGTGCCAGCAGTTTATGGGGGGCGCTTTGGGGACAGTCGTACACTGAAGCTTTCTTT
TRBD1	TRBJ2-6	TRBV13	16	NA	CASGQGRVTGANVLTF	TGTGCCAGTGGACAGGGGCGCGTCACTGGGGCCAACGTCCTGACTTTC
NA	TRBJ1-5	TRBV5-5	16	NA	CASSSDPGAWSQPQHF	TGTGCCAGCAGCTCCGACCCGGGGGCTTGGAGTCAGCCCCAGCATTTT
TRBD2	TRBJ2-1	TRBV27	16	NA	CASSPGTSGSMNEQFF	TGTGCCAGCAGTCCCGGGACTAGCGGGAGTATGAATGAGCAGTTCTTC
NA	TRBJ2-5	TRBV29-1	14	few	CSVDPVGGQETQYF	TGCAGCGTTGACCCAGTTGGGGGTCAAGAGACCCAGTACTTC
TRBD1	TRBJ2-2	TRBV6-1	19	NA	CASGRRDRGPNLGTGELFF	TGTGCCAGCGGAAGAAGGGACAGGGGCCCTAATCTAGGCACCGGGGAGCTGTTTTTT
TRBD1	TRBJ1-6	TRBV2	15	NA	CASSRTGGRNSPLHF	TGTGCCAGCAGTCGGACAGGGGGCCGAAATTCACCCCTCCACTTT
NA	TRBJ2-3	TRBV7-9	15	few	CASSLVARTTDTQYF	TGTGCCAGCAGCTTAGTGGCCAGGACGACAGATACGCAGTATTTT
NA	TRBJ2-6	TRBV4-3	16	NA	CASSQVPILGANVLTF	TGCGCCAGCAGCCAAGTTCCCATCCTCGGGGCCAACGTCCTGACTTTC
NA	TRBJ2-5	TRBV15	14	few	CATSPILYQETQYF	TGTGCCACCAGCCCTATACTGTACCAAGAGACCCAGTACTTC
NA	TRBJ1-3	TRBV11-2	18	many	CASSQGTRQLLAGNTIYF	TGTGCCAGCAGCCAAGGGACACGGCAGCTATTGGCTGGAAACACCATATATTTT
TRBD1	TRBJ2-1	TRBV3-1	15	few	CASSQEQGWGNEQFF	TGTGCCAGCAGCCAAGAACAGGGGTGGGGCAATGAGCAGTTCTTC
NA	TRBJ1-1	TRBV29-1	14	NA	CSSRRQGRNTEAFF	TGCAGCTCTCGCCGGCAGGGTAGGAACACTGAAGCTTTCTTT